One T cell receptor beta chain is described in this entry. The antigen is undetermined. Triplicate sorts of under 350,000 cells per CD8+ subset. The data originate from a study of CXCR3-negative and CXCR3-positive naive CD8 T cells. Study context: Roughly 140 million TRB reads were obtained in total, which works out to about 1.5 +/- 0.3 million per library. Findings and limits, study-wide: TRBV-TRBJ usage was similar across naive CXCR3 subsets but distinct in memory cells. TRB CDR3 properties indicated TCR strength, while surface CD5 was similar across naive subsets. When CXCR3-positive naive cells were set against CXCR3-negative naive cells, the former had more hydrophobic TRB CDR3s.

The CDR3 spans 18 residues. CDR1 is SGHDN, CDR2 FVKESK, per germline. UMI-labeled 5' RACE yielded the TRB cDNA libraries. TCRdb derives one entry per CDR3 protein from the 5' RACE reads, leaving out DNA. The listing records over 95,000 distinct CDR3 sequences. The sequence was obtained from a human donor in good health. Some clones in this sample may be carry-over from other donors' samples. Material for sequencing was naive CXCR3+ CD8+ T cells from blood. Regarding subset: CD45RO-CCR7+CD27+CD95- naive CD8+ T cells expressing CXCR3 (TNR3+). This sequence joins TRBV14 and TRBJ2-1; TCRdb lists TRBD2, though no DNA is available to test this call. CDR3 amino acids: CASSQARASGGTYTEQFF.